These 27 T cell receptor beta chains came from one sample sequenced in a study of response to subunit inactivated influenza vaccine. A single record per CDR3 protein comes from TCRdb applying MiXCR to the RT-PCR reads. This sample has about half a million distinct CDR3 sequences, with approximately 11% found just once. The sequences come from PBMCs from blood, collected more than 35 days after vaccination. The receptor source for this set is a man aged 50 to 59 who received an inactivated influenza vaccine.

This sequence joins TRBV12-3 or TRBV12-4 and TRBJ1-5; a weak D match, TRBD1 (6 bases). Trimming stripped 7 bases from V and 6 bases from J, with 13 bases between. CDR3 length equals 13 residues. The CDR3 sequence: CASTQDRSQPQHF. The DNA for the CDR3 is TGTGCCAGCACCCAAGACAGGAGTCAGCCCCAGCATTTT.

This clonotype was counted only a few times. The genes are TRBV5-5 and TRBJ2-6; a possible D gene is TRBD1 (6 bases). The CDR3 contains 18 residues. The V and J ends lost 2 bases and 0 bases respectively, with 15 bases between them. CDR1 SGHKS and CDR2 YYEKEE come from the germline V gene (reference sequence). CDR3 sequence: CASSLTGHRNSGANVLTF. In nucleotides, the CDR3 is TGTGCCAGCAGCTTAACGGGACATAGGAACTCTGGGGCCAACGTCCTGACTTTC.

V usage is TRBV20-1 and J usage is TRBJ1-2; perhaps TRBD1 as D (6 bases). Germline V gene data show CDR1 as DFQATT and CDR2 as SNEGSKA (reference sequence). This CDR3 is 12 amino acids long. The CDR3 DNA is TGCAGGCCCGAAGGGGGAGAATATGGCTACACCTTC. This sequence encodes CRPEGGEYGYTF.

The chain links TRBV9 to TRBJ2-7; 14 bases map to TRBD2. V dropped 4 bases and J dropped 2; count of bases not matched to a gene: 5. The germline CDR1 and CDR2 sequences are SGDLS and YYNGEE. This CDR3 contains 16 residues. DNA of the CDR3: TGTGCCAGCAGCAGGGGACTAGCGGGAGAAACCTACGAGCAGTACTTC. Residues: CASSRGLAGETYEQYF.

The chain uses TRBV4-2 and TRBJ2-4; D is undetermined. The CDR3 is 16 amino acids. V lost 1 base and J 0 bases, leaving 10 bases between the germline ends. The germline V gene has CDR1 LGHNA and CDR2 YNFKEQ. The DNA for the CDR3 is TGTGCCAGCAGCCAAGGTACGGGTGAAGCCAAAAACATTCAGTACTTC. This encodes CASSQGTGEAKNIQYF.

This clonotype was found a few times. The V call is TRBV7-2, the J call TRBJ1-5, with D tentatively TRBD1 (5 bases). Germline-derived CDR1 and CDR2 are SGHTA and FQGNSA. V lost 1 base, J lost 10 bases, and 14 bases lay in between. The CDR3 has 14 amino acids. CDR3 sequence: CASSLGSGGGPQHF. The CDR3 DNA reads TGTGCCAGCAGCTTAGGGTCGGGGGGAGGACCCCAGCATTTT.

The rearrangement links TRBV12-3 or TRBV12-4 to TRBJ2-7, with D possibly TRBD1 on 5 matching bases. Trimming stripped 6 bases from V and 0 bases from J, with 12 bases between. This CDR3 has 14 residues. The CDR3 region is CASRRQLHSYEQYF. DNA for the CDR3: TGTGCCAGCAGGAGACAGCTTCACTCCTACGAGCAGTACTTC.

This chain links TRBV28 with TRBJ2-1, with 11 positions matching TRBD2. The CDR3 has 16 residues. The J segment lost 2 bases and the V segment lost 5 bases, leaving 5 bases of the junction unmatched. Germline V gene data show CDR1 as MDHEN and CDR2 as SYDVKM. CDR3 loop: CASSPSTSGTYNEQFF. The CDR3 nucleotides are TGTGCCAGCAGTCCATCGACTAGCGGGACCTACAATGAGCAGTTCTTC.

The V and J genes are TRBV12-3 or TRBV12-4 and TRBJ1-5, with 9 bases fitting TRBD1. The V gene end was trimmed by 3 bases and the J gene end by 1 base; junction bases not matched to a gene: 4. CDR3 size: 16 residues. The CDR3 sequence: CASSFRQGVSNQPQHF. CDR3 sequence (DNA): TGTGCCAGCAGTTTCAGACAGGGGGTCAGCAATCAGCCCCAGCATTTT.

In this sample, this clonotype turned up a few times. The chain links TRBV2 to TRBJ1-1; weak D call: TRBD1 (5 bases). Per germline, CDR1 SNHLY and CDR2 FYNNEI. V was clipped by 3 bases and J by 4 bases, with 9 bases between them. This CDR3 contains 13 residues. The DNA for the CDR3 is TGTGCCAGCAGTGACGGCAGGGCCACTGAAGCTTTCTTT. Amino acids: CASSDGRATEAFF.

This clonotype was seen a handful of times. V usage is TRBV4-1 and J usage is TRBJ2-7; D call uncertain. Germline loops: CDR1 MGHRA, CDR2 YSYEKL. V was trimmed by 0 bases and J by 3 bases, leaving 15 bases between them. The CDR3 extends over 16 amino acids. CDR3 in DNA: TGCGCCAGCAGCCAAGATATGGAGCAAACTGGCTACGAGCAGTACTTC. As protein: CASSQDMEQTGYEQYF.

J is TRBJ2-1 and V is TRBV5-5; 14 nucleotides match TRBD2. There are 16 residues in the CDR3. CDR1 and CDR2 from the germline V gene are SGHKS and YYEKEE (reference sequence). Trimming cost V 7 bases and J 0 bases; bases outside gene matches: 3. This chain's CDR3 is CASYGTSGGSYNEQFF. CDR3 DNA sequence: TGTGCCAGCTACGGGACTAGCGGGGGCTCCTACAATGAGCAGTTCTTC. The full variable domain, its missing parts supplied by reference TRBV5-5 and TRBJ2-1, is DAGVTQSPTHLIKTRGQQVTLRCSPISGHKSVSWYQQVLGQGPQFIFQYYEKEERGRGNFPDRFSARQFPNYSSELNVNALLLGDSALYLCASYGTSGGSYNEQFFGPGTRLTVL.

The chain couples TRBV28 to TRBJ2-5, with D possibly being TRBD2 (6 bases). Germline values: CDR1 MDHEN, CDR2 SYDVKM. V was pared by 3 bases and J by 5 bases, with 16 bases between. This CDR3 is built from 15 residues. CDR3 in amino acids: CASSLGLKAGETQYF. The CDR3, as DNA: TGTGCCAGCAGTTTGGGACTGAAGGCCGGTGAGACCCAGTACTTC.

This clonotype was seen ten or more times. The chain has TRBV12-3 or TRBV12-4 and TRBJ2-2; D assignment may be TRBD1 or TRBD2 (5 bases each). The CDR3 sequence is 15 residues long. V was trimmed by 2 bases and J by 1 base, leaving 8 bases between them. The CDR3 spells CASSLRGGNTGELFF. CDR3 nucleotides: TGTGCCAGCAGTTTACGTGGGGGGAACACCGGGGAGCTGTTTTTT.

In its sample, this clonotype was seen a few times. The chain links TRBV28 to TRBJ2-2; D ambiguous. V lost 8 bases, J lost 4 bases, and 11 bases lay in between. In germline, CDR1 is MDHEN, CDR2 SYDVKM. This CDR3 comprises 13 residues. CDR3 sequence (DNA): TGTGCCAGCTCCCCCCCACCCACCGGGGAGCTGTTTTTT. Translation gives CASSPPPTGELFF.

This clonotype was counted ten times or more. This chain links TRBV7-2 with TRBJ2-2; D is possibly TRBD1 or TRBD2 (5 bases each). Germline V gene sequence: CDR1 SGHTA, CDR2 FQGNSA. The CDR3 extends over 15 amino acids. V shed 0 bases and J shed 4 bases, with 9 bases lying between them. The CDR3 region is CASSLAGVGTGELFF. The CDR3 DNA reads as TGTGCCAGCAGCTTAGCGGGGGTCGGCACCGGGGAGCTGTTTTTT.

V usage is TRBV10-3 and J usage is TRBJ2-1; D is ambiguous. The CDR3 loop spans 15 amino acids. Trimming cost V 6 bases and J 1 base, with 13 bases left between them. Germline V gene sequence: CDR1 ENHRY, CDR2 SYGVKD. CDR3 DNA: TGTGCCATCAGCGAGAAGAACAGATCCTACAATGAGCAGTTCTTC. This sequence encodes CAISEKNRSYNEQFF.

This clonotype appeared many times. The CDR3 nucleotides are TGTGCCAGCAGCTTTGCAGGCAATGAGCAGTTCTTC. This sequence encodes CASSFAGNEQFF. J is TRBJ2-1 and V is TRBV7-9; unclear D gene. Germline V gives CDR1 SEHNR, CDR2 FQNEAQ (reference sequence). The CDR3 contains 12 residues. V was pared by 3 bases and J by 6 bases, with 6 bases between.

Many counts were recorded for this clonotype. The J gene is TRBJ1-2, the V gene TRBV29-1; D uncertain. The germline V and J ends were trimmed by 2 bases and 2 bases, with 12 bases remaining between them. The CDR3 has 14 amino acids. The germline V gene has CDR1 SQVTM and CDR2 ANQGSEA. The CDR3 DNA is TGCAGCGTTGAATCGGGCATAAACAACTATGGCTACACCTTC. Its protein is CSVESGINNYGYTF.

This clonotype turned up a few times. The J gene is TRBJ2-5, the V gene TRBV25-1; TRBD2 might be the D (6 bases). The CDR3 runs 15 residues. Germline V lookup: CDR1 MGHDK, CDR2 SYGVNS. Trimming cost V 7 bases and J 4 bases, with 19 bases left between them. The CDR3 coding sequence is TGTGCCAGCACGAAAGGGGACTTACAGCGAGAGACCCAGTACTTC. Its protein is CASTKGDLQRETQYF.

The CDR3 here is CASSDRDGRNSPLHF. The CDR3 region has the DNA TGTGCCAGCAGTGACCGGGACGGGAGAAATTCACCCCTCCACTTT. This chain connects TRBV6-1 to TRBJ1-6; tentatively, D is TRBD1 (5 bases). V dropped 3 bases and J dropped 7 bases, with 13 bases sitting between them. CDR3 length: 15 amino acids. CDR1 is MNHNS, CDR2 SASEGT, per germline.

The rearrangement links TRBV19 to TRBJ2-7; D is uncertain. Germline V gene data show CDR1 as LNHDA and CDR2 as SQIVND (reference sequence). V was clipped by 7 bases and J by 4 bases, with 11 bases between them. This CDR3 contains 12 residues. The CDR3 region has the DNA TGTGCCAGTAACGGCGATACGTACGAGCAGTACTTC. Protein product: CASNGDTYEQYF.

This clonotype was detected only a few times. The junction does not match germline at one end; this may be a read error. The chain employs TRBV29-1 and TRBJ1-1; D may be TRBD1 (6 bases). Germline V gene data show CDR1 as SQVTM and CDR2 as ANQGSEA. This CDR3 is 15 amino acids long. Written as DNA, the CDR3 is TGCAGCGCCGGGACCTCCTATTGGGGGGGCACTGAAGCCTTCTTT. It codes for CSAGTSYWGGTEAFF.

The genes are TRBV11-2 and TRBJ2-5; D is tentatively TRBD1 or TRBD2 (6 bases each). Germline assignment: CDR1 SGHAT and CDR2 FQNNGV. This CDR3 contains 15 residues. Between the trimmed V and J ends, which lost 2 bases and 2 bases, there was a span of 12 bases. Here the CDR3 reads CASSLYGGIQETQYF. The CDR3 coding sequence is TGTGCCAGCAGCTTATACGGGGGCATTCAAGAGACCCAGTACTTC.

The CDR3, as DNA: TGTGCCAGCAGCGTCGACGGCAAAATGGAGACCCAGTACTTC. Translated: CASSVDGKMETQYF. The rearrangement links TRBV9 to TRBJ2-5; D unclear. Trimming cost V 2 bases and J 5 bases, with 13 bases left between them. This CDR3 is 14 amino acids long. Germline V gene lookup returns CDR1 SGDLS and CDR2 YYNGEE.

The rearrangement joins TRBV5-1 to TRBJ2-2, with 14 nucleotides matching TRBD2. CDR1 and CDR2 (germline): SGHRS, YFSETQ. This CDR3 contains 19 residues. J was trimmed by 2 bases and V by 1 base; bases with no gene match: 7. CDR3 protein: CASSLPLTSGGANTGELFF. Here the CDR3 DNA reads TGCGCCAGCAGCTTGCCCCTGACTAGCGGGGGGGCTAACACCGGGGAGCTGTTTTTT.

The rearrangement uses TRBV4-3 and TRBJ1-4; D ambiguous. Per germline, CDR1 LGHNA and CDR2 YSLEER. The CDR3 loop spans 17 amino acids. V lost 0 bases and J lost 0, with 11 bases in between. The CDR3, as DNA: TGCGCCAGCAGCCAAGATTGGACGCGTGCAACTAATGAAAAACTGTTTTTT. Amino acid sequence: CASSQDWTRATNEKLFF.